These 22 T cell receptor beta chains share one sample of origin, sequenced in a study of cytomegalovirus exposure and HLA in healthy donors. Repertoires were generated with immunoSEQ multiplex PCR, while TCRdb's copy carries only in-frame clones and drops some. Here the sample spans 200,000 or so clones, around 84% being singletons. The sample consisted of PBMCs. The receptors derive from a woman aged 30 to 39 in good health and CMV-seropositive.

The table lists this clone with a few counts. The chain couples TRBV7-9 to TRBJ1-5, with TRBD1 as a possible D gene (5 bases). The V and J ends lost 8 bases and 5 bases respectively, with 10 bases between them. The CDR3 loop spans 12 amino acids. From germline, CDR1 is SEHNR and CDR2 FQNEAQ (reference sequence). The CDR3 region has the DNA TGTGCCAGCGGACAAATTGATCAGCCCCAGCATTTT. Its translation is CASGQIDQPQHF.

This clone came up once. The chain links TRBV9 to TRBJ1-4; D not certain. This CDR3 has 15 residues. Trimming removed 0 bases from V and 8 bases from J, with 14 bases in between. Germline CDR1 is SGDLS and CDR2 is YYNGEE. CDR3 residues: CASSVGPAKEEKLFF. DNA for the CDR3: TGTGCCAGCAGCGTAGGGCCCGCCAAGGAGGAAAAACTGTTTTTT.

The chain has TRBV2 and TRBJ2-2, with 7 bases lining up with TRBD2. J gave up 5 bases and V 7 bases, and 10 bases lay outside the gene matches. In germline, CDR1 is SNHLY, CDR2 FYNNEI. The CDR3 length is 15 residues. The CDR3 loop reads CASMAGEAGTGELFF. The CDR3 coding sequence is TGTGCCAGCATGGCGGGGGAAGCGGGGACCGGGGAGCTGTTTTTT.

This sequence joins TRBV18 and TRBJ1-2; unclear D gene. Per the germline V gene, CDR1 is KGHSH and CDR2 is LQKENI. V shed 6 bases and J shed 6 bases, with 17 bases lying between them. The CDR3 covers 14 residues. CDR3 nucleotides: TGTGCCAGCTCCCCCACCTCGGGTTGGGATGGCTACACCTTC. Translating gives CASSPTSGWDGYTF.

The V and J genes are TRBV2 and TRBJ2-1, with D unclear. The V gene's germline CDR1 is SNHLY and CDR2 FYNNEI. The ends were cut back, 8 bases at V and 1 base at J, with 9 bases in the middle. CDR3 size: 13 residues. The CDR3 here is CASSLNSYNEQFF. DNA of the CDR3: TGTGCCAGCTCCCTTAATTCCTACAATGAGCAGTTCTTC.

V gene TRBV29-1 combines with J gene TRBJ2-1; TRBD1 matches at 7 bases. The CDR3 covers 13 residues. J gave up 3 bases and V 5 bases, and 4 bases lay outside the gene matches. Germline CDR1 SQVTM, CDR2 ANQGSEA. CDR3 loop: CSVTGQHYNEQFF. In nucleotides, the CDR3 is TGCAGCGTTACGGGACAGCACTACAATGAGCAGTTCTTC.

V usage is TRBV27 and J usage is TRBJ2-7; TRBD1 might be the D (6 bases). CDR1 MNHEY and CDR2 SMNVEV come from the germline V gene (reference sequence). The V end lost 5 bases, the J end lost 1 base, and 21 bases lay between the germline ends. The CDR3 covers 17 residues. Here the CDR3 reads CASSKGVSGTFSYEQYF. DNA of the CDR3: TGTGCCAGCAGTAAAGGGGTTTCCGGGACATTTTCCTACGAGCAGTACTTC.

Remarks on this clone: The sample contains more than one DNA sequence encoding this CDR3. CDR3 protein: CASSGQGSSYEQYF. The CDR3 DNA reads TGTGCCAGCAGTGGACAGGGGAGCTCCTACGAGCAGTACTTC. The genes are TRBV2 and TRBJ2-7, with TRBD1 identical over 8 bases. V was clipped by 4 bases and J by 0 bases; unmatched bases: 2. The CDR3 loop spans 14 amino acids. Germline assignment: CDR1 SNHLY and CDR2 FYNNEI.

The rearrangement uses TRBV5-1 and TRBJ2-1; 12 bases map to TRBD2. Germline trimming cut 6 bases from V and 7 bases from J; bases unmatched to any gene: 23. Germline V gene lookup returns CDR1 SGHRS and CDR2 YFSETQ. The CDR3 covers 20 residues. In nucleotides, the CDR3 is TGCGCCAGCACCCACACCCCCGCTAGCGGGAGGGCCTTAGGCCGAAATGAGCAGTTCTTC. Its protein is CASTHTPASGRALGRNEQFF.

The gene calls are TRBV5-1 and TRBJ2-7, with 8 bases aligning to TRBD1. Germline V CDR1 and CDR2: SGHRS, YFSETQ. This CDR3 contains 14 residues. Unmatched junction bases numbered 5, after V lost 4 bases and J lost 2 bases. The CDR3 sequence: CASSGRTGTYEQYF. The CDR3 DNA follows: TGCGCCAGCAGCGGGAGGACAGGGACCTACGAGCAGTACTTC.

CDR3 sequence: CASSRTSGHTDTQYF. CDR3 in DNA: TGTGCCAGCAGCCGTACTAGCGGCCACACAGATACGCAGTATTTT. The V call is TRBV11-3, the J call TRBJ2-3, with 8 bases matching TRBD2. With 5 bases clipped from V and 2 bases from J, the junction kept 6 bases outside the gene matches. The CDR3 is 15 amino acids. Germline V gene lookup returns CDR1 SGHNT and CDR2 YENEEA.

This chain connects TRBV19 to TRBJ1-1, with TRBD1 identical over 7 bases. Looked up from germline, CDR1 is LNHDA and CDR2 is SQIVND (reference sequence). The CDR3 covers 13 residues. The trim removed 6 bases at V and 1 base at J, leaving 2 bases unmatched. The CDR3 region is CASRGQSNTEAFF. The CDR3 DNA reads TGTGCCAGTAGGGGACAGTCGAACACTGAAGCTTTCTTT.

Details on this clone: Other nucleotide sequences from this sample produce the same CDR3. The chain recombines TRBV5-1 with TRBJ1-5; no clear D gene. CDR1 is SGHRS, CDR2 YFSETQ, per germline. The CDR3 is 13 residues long. Trimming left V 2 bases short and J 0 bases short, with 3 bases between. The CDR3 protein is CASSLASNQPQHF. Written as DNA, the CDR3 is TGCGCCAGCAGCTTAGCTAGCAATCAGCCCCAGCATTTT.

This chain joins TRBV7-9 and TRBJ1-1, with D unresolved. CDR1 SEHNR and CDR2 FQNEAQ come from the germline V gene (reference sequence). V lost 4 bases and J 9 bases, leaving 15 bases between the germline ends. The CDR3 extends over 13 amino acids. This chain's CDR3 is CASSSFDAAQAFF. The CDR3 DNA follows: TGTGCCAGCAGCTCCTTCGACGCGGCTCAAGCTTTCTTT.

The chain recombines TRBV7-9 with TRBJ2-7; unclear D gene. The CDR3 runs to 13 residues. Per the germline V gene, CDR1 is SEHNR and CDR2 is FQNEAQ (reference sequence). V was cut by 0 bases and J by 2 bases, with 5 bases left in between. CDR3 in amino acids: CASSLAGPYEQYF. DNA for the CDR3: TGTGCCAGCAGCTTAGCTGGGCCCTACGAGCAGTACTTC. Full variable domain (remainder filled in from reference TRBV7-9 and TRBJ2-7): DTGVSQNPRHKITKRGQNVTFRCDPISEHNRLYWYRQTLGQGPEFLTYFQNEAQLEKSRLLSDRFSAERPKGSFSTLEIQRTEQGDSAMYLCASSLAGPYEQYFGPGTRLTVT.

This rearrangement joins TRBV19 to TRBJ2-7; maybe TRBD1 (5 bases). This CDR3 region has 14 residues. Per germline, CDR1 LNHDA and CDR2 SQIVND (reference sequence). V dropped 3 bases and J dropped 2 bases, with 11 bases sitting between them. The DNA for the CDR3 is TGTGCCAGTAGTATCCCAGGGTCGCCCTACGAGCAGTACTTC. It translates to CASSIPGSPYEQYF. The variable domain in full, completed from reference TRBV19 and TRBJ2-7, reads DGGITQSPKYLFRKEGQNVTLSCEQNLNHDAMYWYRQDPGQGLRLIYYSQIVNDFQKGDIAEGYSVSREKKESFPLTVTSAQKNPTAFYLCASSIPGSPYEQYFGPGTRLTVT.

V is TRBV13 and J is TRBJ1-2, with D possibly being TRBD1 (6 bases). The CDR3 length is 14 residues. Trimming cost V 1 base and J 5 bases, with 11 bases left between them. CDR1 and CDR2 (germline): PRHDT, FYEKMQ (reference sequence). This CDR3 is CASSLDKTGYGYTF. DNA of the CDR3: TGTGCCAGCAGCTTAGATAAAACAGGGTATGGCTACACCTTC.

The V gene is TRBV29-1, the J gene TRBJ1-2; no clear D gene. CDR3 length: 11 residues. Germline V gene sequence: CDR1 SQVTM, CDR2 ANQGSEA. With 1 base removed from V and 7 bases from J, the gap between germline ends came to 7 bases. The CDR3 DNA reads as TGCAGCGTTGAAGTAGTGGTTGGCTACACCTTC. Translation gives CSVEVVVGYTF.

This rearrangement joins TRBV18 to TRBJ2-2; no definite D call. The CDR3 runs to 14 residues. V lost 2 bases and J 4 bases, leaving 8 bases between the germline ends. Germline assignment: CDR1 KGHSH and CDR2 LQKENI. This chain's CDR3 is CASSPSSSTGELFF. CDR3 bases: TGTGCCAGCTCACCATCGAGTAGCACCGGGGAGCTGTTTTTT.

The gene calls are TRBV30 and TRBJ1-2; maybe TRBD1 (6 bases). Germline V gives CDR1 GTSNPN, CDR2 SVGIG (reference sequence). CDR3 size: 14 residues. V was pared by 2 bases and J by 6 bases, with 16 bases between. This CDR3 is CAWSKRQVRNGYTF. In DNA form, the CDR3 reads TGTGCCTGGAGTAAAAGACAGGTTAGGAATGGCTACACCTTC.

The chain carries TRBV18 and TRBJ1-2; 8 bases are a match to TRBD1. This CDR3 spans 14 amino acids. Trimming cost V 6 bases and J 4 bases; bases outside gene matches: 7. The V gene's germline CDR1 is KGHSH and CDR2 LQKENI. CDR3 residues: CASSPGGSSYGYTF. The DNA for the CDR3 is TGTGCCAGCTCTCCAGGGGGCAGCAGCTATGGCTACACCTTC.

The J gene is TRBJ1-3, the V gene TRBV28, with D tentatively TRBD1 (6 bases). CDR1 MDHEN and CDR2 SYDVKM come from the germline V gene. The CDR3 runs 13 residues. V lost 3 bases to trimming and J lost 16 bases, with 19 bases between them. CDR3 loop: CASSFSLRDILYF. CDR3 DNA sequence: TGTGCCAGCAGTTTCTCTCTACGGGACATATTGTATTTT.